Presented here are 5 T cell receptor beta chains from one specimen sequenced in a study of CD4 T cell repertoires in COVID-19. TCRdb keeps only in-frame clones here, not all; method: immunoSEQ multiplex PCR. The sample yields approximately 75,000 clones, approximately 83% seen once. The sequencing here drew on CD4+ T cells from peripheral blood, taken after recovery from COVID-19. These receptors originate from a human donor who had COVID-19.

This clone has a handful of counts. The chain combines TRBV28 with TRBJ2-3; TRBD1 is a possible D gene (6 bases). This CDR3 region has 17 residues. Trimming shortened V by 3 bases and J by 1 base, and 17 bases separated the two germline ends. Germline V CDR1 and CDR2: MDHEN, SYDVKM. As DNA, the CDR3 is TGTGCCAGCAGTTTCCCAACGAAGGGGGTTCGCACAGATACGCAGTATTTT. Its protein product is CASSFPTKGVRTDTQYF.

Regarding this clone: Other nucleotide sequences from this sample produce the same CDR3. The chain carries TRBV4-1 and TRBJ2-5; D remains unclear. V lost 2 bases, J lost 5 bases, and 3 bases lay in between. Germline V CDR1 and CDR2: MGHRA, YSYEKL. The CDR3 extends over 11 amino acids. CDR3 in amino acids: CASSQQETQYF. The CDR3 DNA reads as TGCGCCAGCAGCCAACAGGAGACCCAGTACTTC.

The chain carries TRBV5-5 and TRBJ2-7; 8 nucleotides align to TRBD2. The length of the CDR3 is 17 residues. J gave up 1 base and V 0 bases, and 9 bases lay outside the gene matches. Germline CDR1 and CDR2: SGHKS and YYEKEE (reference sequence). The CDR3 sequence: CASSLAVSGTHSYEQYF. The CDR3, as DNA: TGTGCCAGCAGCTTGGCGGTTAGCGGGACTCATTCCTACGAGCAGTACTTC.

A single count supports this clone. The J gene is TRBJ2-4, the V gene TRBV12-5; 9 bases agree with TRBD2. Per germline, CDR1 LGHNT and CDR2 FRNRAP. J lost 0 bases, V lost 2 bases, and 14 bases had no gene match. The CDR3 is 20 amino acids. The CDR3 here is CASGLRHRLAATLAKNIQYF. CDR3 sequence (DNA): TGTGCTAGTGGTTTGAGGCATCGACTAGCGGCGACTCTAGCCAAAAACATTCAGTACTTC.

The CDR3 DNA is TGTGCCAGCAGCTCGGACCGAAAAACAGATACGCAGTATTTT. It encodes CASSSDRKTDTQYF. The chain is built from TRBV7-9 and TRBJ2-3; D gene uncertain. Trimming pared 4 bases from V and 3 bases from J, leaving 11 bases between. The CDR3 has 14 amino acids. The V gene's germline CDR1 is SEHNR and CDR2 FQNEAQ (reference sequence).